Below are 5 T cell receptor beta chains sequenced from a single sample in a study of CD8+CD57+ T cells in acquired aplastic anemia. In patients chosen for sequencing, flow cytometry had shown CD8+CD57+ cell expansion. According to the study, genomic DNA was the template for TCR beta VDJ and CDR3 profiling. MiXCR, run by TCRdb on the reads, gives a single entry per CDR3 protein. This table holds 150,000 to 200,000 distinct CDR3 sequences, 40% to 60% found once. The sample was sorted CD4+, CD8+, or CD8+CD57+ T cells (not recorded which) from PBMCs. The receptors originated from a human donor with aplastic anemia.

The V call is TRBV14, the J call TRBJ1-5; D not certain. Trimming shortened V by 4 bases and J by 3 bases, and 7 bases separated the two germline ends. From germline, CDR1 is SGHDN and CDR2 FVKESK. This CDR3 is built from 13 residues. CDR3 in amino acids: CASSPDYNQPQHF. As DNA, the CDR3 is TGTGCCAGCAGCCCGGACTACAATCAGCCCCAGCATTTT. The complete variable domain, with remaining parts taken from reference TRBV14 and TRBJ1-5, reads EAGVTQFPSHSVIEKGQTVTLRCDPISGHDNLYWYRRVMGKEIKFLLHFVKESKQDESGMPNNRFLAERTGGTYSTLKVQPAELEDSGVYFCASSPDYNQPQHFGDGTRLSIL.

The rearrangement links TRBV7-2 to TRBJ1-1, with D maybe TRBD1 (5 bases). Trimming removed 7 bases from V and 4 bases from J, with 19 bases in between. Per germline, CDR1 SGHTA and CDR2 FQGNSA. The CDR3 length is 15 residues. The CDR3 bases are TGTGCCAGCACCCTATTCGGAGGGGCAGGCACTGAAGCTTTCTTT. Translated: CASTLFGGAGTEAFF.

The rearrangement links TRBV2 to TRBJ1-5; TRBD1 matches 7 bases. With V trimmed by 4 bases and J by 3 bases, 3 bases remained unmatched. CDR3 length equals 14 residues. Germline V gene data show CDR1 as SNHLY and CDR2 as FYNNEI. CDR3 sequence (DNA): TGTGCCAGCAGTGGAACAGGGGCCAATCAGCCCCAGCATTTT. Amino acid sequence: CASSGTGANQPQHF. Together with reference TRBV2 and TRBJ1-5, the CDR3 gives the full variable domain: EPEVTQTPSHQVTQMGQEVILRCVPISNHLYFYWYRQILGQKVEFLVSFYNNEISEKSEIFDDQFSVERPDGSNFTLKIRSTKLEDSAMYFCASSGTGANQPQHFGDGTRLSIL.

DNA of the CDR3: TGTGCCAGCACTGACGGCACAGATACGCAGTATTTT. Its translation is CASTDGTDTQYF. This chain connects TRBV2 to TRBJ2-3, with D uncertain. V was shortened by 7 bases and J by 1 base, with 6 bases between the two germline ends. Germline V gene lookup returns CDR1 SNHLY and CDR2 FYNNEI. This CDR3 region has 12 residues.

A word on this clonotype: A much larger clonotype is one base distant, so this may be a read error. The rearrangement uses TRBV6-1 and TRBJ1-1; 8 bases map to TRBD1. Germline values: CDR1 MNHNS, CDR2 SASEGT. The CDR3 is made up of 14 amino acids. As DNA, the CDR3 is TGTGCCAGCAGAGGGACAGGATATAGCCCTGAAGCTCTCTTT. It translates to CASRGTGYSPEALF.